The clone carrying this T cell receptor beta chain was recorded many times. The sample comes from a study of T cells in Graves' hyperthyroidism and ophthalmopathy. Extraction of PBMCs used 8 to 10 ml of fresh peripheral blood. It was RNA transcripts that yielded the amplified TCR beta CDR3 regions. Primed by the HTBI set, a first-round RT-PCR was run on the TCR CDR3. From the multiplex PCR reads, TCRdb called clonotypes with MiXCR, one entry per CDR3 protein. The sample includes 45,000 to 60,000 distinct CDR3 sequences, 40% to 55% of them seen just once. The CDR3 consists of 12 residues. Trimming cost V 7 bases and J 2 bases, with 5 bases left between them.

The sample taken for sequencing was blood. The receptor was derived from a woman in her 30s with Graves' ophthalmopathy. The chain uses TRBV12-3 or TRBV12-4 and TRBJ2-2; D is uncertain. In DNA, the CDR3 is TGTGCCAGCAAAATAAACACCGGGGAGCTGTTTTTT. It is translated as CASKINTGELFF.